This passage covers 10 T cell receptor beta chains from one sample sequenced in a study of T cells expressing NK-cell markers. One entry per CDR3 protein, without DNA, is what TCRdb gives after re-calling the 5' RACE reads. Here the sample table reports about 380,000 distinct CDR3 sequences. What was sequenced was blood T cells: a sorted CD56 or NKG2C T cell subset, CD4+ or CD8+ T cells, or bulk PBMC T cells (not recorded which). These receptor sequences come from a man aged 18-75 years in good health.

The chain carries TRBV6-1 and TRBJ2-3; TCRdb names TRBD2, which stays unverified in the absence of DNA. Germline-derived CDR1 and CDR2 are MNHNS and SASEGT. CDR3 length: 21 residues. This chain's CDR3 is CASSEAEPGLAGGPKTDTQYF.

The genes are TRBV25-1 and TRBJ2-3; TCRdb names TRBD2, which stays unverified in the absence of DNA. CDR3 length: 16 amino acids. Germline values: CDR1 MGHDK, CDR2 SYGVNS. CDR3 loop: CASSEYRAELTDTQYF.

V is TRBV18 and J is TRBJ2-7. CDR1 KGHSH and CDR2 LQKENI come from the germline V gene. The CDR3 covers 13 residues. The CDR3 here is CASSPTRNYEQYF.

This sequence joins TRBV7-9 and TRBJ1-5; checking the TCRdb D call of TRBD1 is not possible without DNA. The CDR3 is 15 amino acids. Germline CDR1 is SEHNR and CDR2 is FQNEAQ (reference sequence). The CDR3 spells CASNSGTGSNQPQHF.

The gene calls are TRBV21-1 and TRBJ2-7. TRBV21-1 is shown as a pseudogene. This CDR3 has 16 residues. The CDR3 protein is CANPNHINRGSYEQYF.

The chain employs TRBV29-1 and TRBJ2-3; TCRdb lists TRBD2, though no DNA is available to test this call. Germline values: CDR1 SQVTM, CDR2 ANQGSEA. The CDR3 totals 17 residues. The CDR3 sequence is CSVPRTSGTSSTDTQYF.

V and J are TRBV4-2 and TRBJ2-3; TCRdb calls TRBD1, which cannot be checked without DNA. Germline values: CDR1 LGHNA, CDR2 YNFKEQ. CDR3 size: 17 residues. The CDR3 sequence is CASSPTGDRRGTDTQYF.

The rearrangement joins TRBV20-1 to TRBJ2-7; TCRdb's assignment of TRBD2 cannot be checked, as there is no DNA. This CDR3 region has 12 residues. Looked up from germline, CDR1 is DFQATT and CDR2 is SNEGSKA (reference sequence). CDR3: CSARAGGNEQYF.

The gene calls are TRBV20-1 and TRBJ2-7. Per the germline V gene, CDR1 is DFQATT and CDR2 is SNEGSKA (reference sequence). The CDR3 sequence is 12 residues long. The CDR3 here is CSANTYSYEQYF.

CDR3 sequence reads: CASSGSGGEQYF. This sequence joins TRBV2 and TRBJ2-7; there is no DNA to check the TCRdb D call of TRBD1. The germline CDR1 and CDR2 sequences are SNHLY and FYNNEI. The CDR3 totals 12 residues.